This T cell receptor beta chain was documented in a study of beta chain features in type 1 diabetes. To note about this clone: Antigen unknown.

The authors reverse transcribed all of the isolated RNA, so sequencing captured expressed TCRB transcripts. Libraries were prepared by immunoSEQ multiplex PCR; TCRdb keeps only in-frame clonotypes and omits some of them. The sample has about 660,000 clones, 11% to 15% seen once. A CD45RO/CCR7/CD25/CD127/CD95/CD27 panel sorted naive, central memory, regulatory and stem cell-like memory CD4+ cells. The study's findings and limits: Junctions at VDJ sites from type 1 diabetes patients had fewer insertions and more deletions. TCRB CDR3 length was moderately but significantly reduced in all four CD4+ subsets of Type 1 diabetes patients.

The germline V gene has CDR1 LNHDA and CDR2 SQIVND (reference sequence). Trimming took 4 bases from V and 5 from J, leaving 12 bases between them. The CDR3 extends over 14 amino acids. The receptor comes from a man aged 18 to 35 with type 1 diabetes. This sequence joins TRBV19 and TRBJ2-1; D is ambiguous. Sequenced sample: naive CD4+ T cells from blood. CDR3 bases: TGTGCCAGTAGTAGCTTTGTCACGAACAATGAGCAGTTCTTC. Translating gives CASSSFVTNNEQFF.